Below are 15 T cell receptor beta chains sequenced from a single sample in a study of cytomegalovirus exposure and HLA in healthy donors. PCR primers comprised 60 Vbeta and 13 Jbeta primers. Produced via immunoSEQ multiplex PCR; TCRdb's table is partial and in-frame only. Of 85,000 to 95,000 clones in the sample, roughly 72% were seen once. Material: PBMCs. The origin of the receptors is a man younger than 40 in good health and CMV-seropositive.

This sequence joins TRBV30 and TRBJ1-5, with 9 nucleotides matching TRBD1. CDR1 and CDR2 (germline): GTSNPN, SVGIG (reference sequence). V lost 2 bases and J lost 2; bases outside the gene matches: 1. CDR3 length: 14 residues. The DNA for the CDR3 is TGTGCCTGGAGTCGGGACAGGGGCAATCAGCCCCAGCATTTT. Amino acids: CAWSRDRGNQPQHF.

The chain recombines TRBV6-6 with TRBJ2-7; the D gene is possibly TRBD1 (6 bases). CDR1 is MNHNY, CDR2 SVGAGI, per germline (reference sequence). V was clipped by 0 bases and J by 0 bases, with 9 bases between them. The CDR3 runs 15 residues. The CDR3 is CASSYSRGVSYEQYF. CDR3 bases: TGTGCCAGCAGTTACTCCAGGGGCGTCTCCTACGAGCAGTACTTC.

The count of this clone is one. This chain links TRBV4-1 with TRBJ2-1; D might be TRBD1 (6 bases). There are 14 residues in the CDR3. The V end lost 4 bases, the J end lost 7 bases, and 14 bases lay between the germline ends. CDR1 is MGHRA and CDR2 is YSYEKL in the germline V gene. This CDR3 is CASSPDWGPNEQFF. The DNA of the CDR3 is TGCGCCAGCAGCCCAGACTGGGGGCCGAATGAGCAGTTCTTC.

Worth noting for this clone: The junction departs from the called germline gene at one end, perhaps through a read error. This chain links TRBV5-1 with TRBJ2-6; D unclear. This CDR3 region has 15 residues. Germline-derived CDR1 and CDR2 are SGHRS and YFSETQ. For the CDR3, the DNA is TGCGCCAGCACCTTGGAGAGCTCTGGGGCCAACGTCCTGACTTTC. Translating it yields CASTLESSGANVLTF.

The rearrangement joins TRBV18 to TRBJ2-5; 7 bases line up with TRBD2. Looked up from germline, CDR1 is KGHSH and CDR2 is LQKENI. This CDR3 region has 14 residues. V shed 4 bases and J 5 bases; nucleotides not matched to a gene: 7. The CDR3 DNA sequence: TGTGCCAGCTCACAATCGGGGGGAGCGGAGACCCAGTACTTC. This codes for CASSQSGGAETQYF.

The chain recombines TRBV30 with TRBJ2-5; 8 bases are a match to TRBD1. The J call may be incorrect, as the DNA end agrees better with TRBJ2-7. CDR1 GTSNPN and CDR2 SVGIG come from the germline V gene (reference sequence). There are 14 residues in the CDR3. The CDR3 DNA reads as TGTGCCTGGAGGGCCCTCACAGGGGGTGCCGAGCAGTACTTC. The encoded protein is CAWRALTGGAEQYF.

V gene TRBV15 combines with J gene TRBJ2-1; 11 positions match TRBD2. J lost 9 bases, V lost 0 bases, and 10 bases had no gene match. This CDR3 has 17 residues. Looked up from germline, CDR1 is LNHNV and CDR2 is YYDKDF (reference sequence). In DNA, the CDR3 is TGTGCCACCAGCAGAGATAGCGGGAGGGTGGGGGCTATTGAGCAGTTCTTC. This encodes CATSRDSGRVGAIEQFF.

The rearrangement links TRBV6-5 to TRBJ2-2; 8 bases line up with TRBD1. Trimming cost V 6 bases and J 7 bases; bases outside gene matches: 7. Germline V gene lookup returns CDR1 MNHEY and CDR2 SVGAGI. The length of the CDR3 is 14 residues. DNA of the CDR3: TGTGCCAGCAGCTTACAGGGGGACGGCGGGGAGCTGTTTTTT. Its translation: CASSLQGDGGELFF.

J is TRBJ2-7 and V is TRBV7-2; D remains ambiguous. Germline V lookup: CDR1 SGHTA, CDR2 FQGNSA. The CDR3 has 10 amino acids. Trimming took off 8 bases at V and 4 bases at J, with 6 bases between the two ends. This chain's CDR3 is CASVRYEQYF. DNA for the CDR3: TGTGCCAGCGTCAGATACGAGCAGTACTTC.

This chain connects TRBV5-4 to TRBJ2-5; TRBD2 aligns across 9 bases. The V and J ends lost 4 bases and 4 bases, in that order; junction bases with no gene match: 8. Per germline, CDR1 SGHNT and CDR2 YYREEE (reference sequence). This CDR3 contains 15 residues. In nucleotides, the CDR3 is TGTGCCAGCAGCCCGGCGGGGGGGAGGGGAGAGACCCAGTACTTC. It translates to CASSPAGGRGETQYF. Full variable domain (remainder filled in from reference TRBV5-4 and TRBJ2-5): ETGVTQSPTHLIKTRGQQVTLRCSSQSGHNTVSWYQQALGQGPQFIFQYYREEENGRGNFPPRFSGLQFPNYSSELNVNALELDDSALYLCASSPAGGRGETQYFGPGTRLLVL.

The chain is built from TRBV5-8 and TRBJ2-2; no clear D. Germline CDR1 is SGHTS and CDR2 is YDEGEE. The CDR3 is 9 amino acids. Trimming took 7 bases from V and 7 from J, leaving 2 bases between them. DNA of the CDR3: TGTGCCAGCTACGGGGAGCTGTTTTTT. Translating gives CASYGELFF. Together with reference TRBV5-8 and TRBJ2-2, the CDR3 gives the full variable domain: EAGVTQSPTHLIKTRGQQATLRCSPISGHTSVYWYQQALGLGLQFLLWYDEGEERNRGNFPPRFSGRQFPNYSSELNVNALELEDSALYLCASYGELFFGEGSRLTVL.

This clone was detected only a few times. Other DNA variants within this sample encode the same CDR3. J is TRBJ2-7 and V is TRBV5-4; D unclear. There are 13 residues in the CDR3. The V end was cut by 2 bases, the J end by 0 bases, with 6 bases between. Germline V gives CDR1 SGHNT, CDR2 YYREEE (reference sequence). The CDR3, as DNA: TGTGCCAGCAGCTTTGGTAGCTCCTACGAGCAGTACTTC. Amino acids: CASSFGSSYEQYF.

The V call is TRBV30, the J call TRBJ1-2; 8 positions agree with TRBD1. The ends lost 0 bases at V and 8 bases at J; junction bases unmatched: 5. CDR1 and CDR2 (germline): GTSNPN, SVGIG (reference sequence). The CDR3 contains 13 residues. The CDR3 bases are TGTGCCTGGAGTGTTAGCGGACAGGGAGGCTACACCTTC. This gives the protein CAWSVSGQGGYTF.

The chain uses TRBV7-2 and TRBJ1-1; D not certain. The ends were cut back, 5 bases at V and 0 bases at J, with 7 bases in the middle. Germline V gene sequence: CDR1 SGHTA, CDR2 FQGNSA. This CDR3 is 13 amino acids long. CDR3 nucleotide sequence: TGTGCCAGCAGCAGAGAAATGAACACTGAAGCTTTCTTT. This sequence encodes CASSREMNTEAFF.

The rearrangement links TRBV28 to TRBJ2-7; the D gene is possibly TRBD1 (6 bases). The CDR3 has 15 residues. Germline CDR1 is MDHEN and CDR2 is SYDVKM. V gave up 8 bases and J gave up 5 bases, with 22 bases separating them. The CDR3 region is CASGLTGSPGHEQYF. DNA of the CDR3: TGTGCCAGCGGATTGACAGGTTCCCCGGGGCACGAGCAGTACTTC.